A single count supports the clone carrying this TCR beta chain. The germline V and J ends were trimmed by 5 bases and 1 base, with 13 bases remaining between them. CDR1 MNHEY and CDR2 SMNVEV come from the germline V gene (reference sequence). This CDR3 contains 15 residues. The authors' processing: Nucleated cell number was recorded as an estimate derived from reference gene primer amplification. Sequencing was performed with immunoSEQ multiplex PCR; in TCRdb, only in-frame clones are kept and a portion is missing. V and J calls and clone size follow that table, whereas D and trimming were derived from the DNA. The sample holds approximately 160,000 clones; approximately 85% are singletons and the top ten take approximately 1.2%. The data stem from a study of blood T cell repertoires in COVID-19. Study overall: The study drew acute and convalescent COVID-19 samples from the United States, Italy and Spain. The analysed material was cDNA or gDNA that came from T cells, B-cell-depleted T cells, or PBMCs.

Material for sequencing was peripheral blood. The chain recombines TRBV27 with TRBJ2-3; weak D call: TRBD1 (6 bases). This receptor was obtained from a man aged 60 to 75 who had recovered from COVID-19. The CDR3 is CASSTNYRGTDTQYF. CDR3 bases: TGTGCCAGCAGTACGAATTACAGGGGCACAGATACGCAGTATTTT.